The 28 T cell receptor beta chains given below trace back to one sample, sequenced in a study of vaccination effects on CD4 cells after COVID-19. These TCRs are of unknown antigen specificity. Before any sequencing was done, the ViraFEST assay used viral peptide pools to expand antigen-specific CD4+ T cells. Cells that had been cultured for 10 days were the source of isolated CD4+ T cells. All participants had two doses of either the BNT162b2 or mRNA-1273 vaccine. TCRdb keeps only in-frame clones here, not all; method: immunoSEQ multiplex PCR. Among some 23,000 clones listed, around 63% were seen once. Sequenced material: CD4+ T cells from PBMCs cultured with SARS-CoV-2 spike peptides, taken after COVID-19 vaccination. The receptor source for this set is a human donor who received a COVID-19 vaccine.

The CDR3 is CASSEIGDEQYF. CDR3 nucleotide sequence: TGTGCCAGCAGTGAGATTGGCGACGAGCAGTACTTC. The chain carries TRBV6-1 and TRBJ2-7; D ambiguous. The V gene's germline CDR1 is MNHNS and CDR2 SASEGT. CDR3 size: 12 residues. The V end lost 3 bases, the J end lost 5 bases, and 8 bases lay between the germline ends.

V and J are TRBV5-5 and TRBJ1-5, with D unresolved. The CDR3 is made up of 19 amino acids. Germline V gene sequence: CDR1 SGHKS, CDR2 YYEKEE (reference sequence). Trimming cost V 2 bases and J 0 bases, with 21 bases left between them. The CDR3 nucleotides read TGTGCCAGCAGCTTTGGCCCTATTGGGGATGGATATAGCAATCAGCCCCAGCATTTT. Translated, it gives CASSFGPIGDGYSNQPQHF.

The chain links TRBV19 to TRBJ2-7; no clear D. Germline lookup yields CDR1 LNHDA and CDR2 SQIVND (reference sequence). V was cut by 5 bases and J by 0 bases, with 8 bases left in between. The length of the CDR3 is 13 residues. The CDR3 nucleotides read TGTGCCAGTAGTCCAGGAAGCTCCTACGAGCAGTACTTC. Its protein is CASSPGSSYEQYF.

The chain has TRBV27 and TRBJ1-4; 8 positions match TRBD1. CDR3 length: 14 residues. Trimming removed 6 bases from V and 8 bases from J; junction bases left unmatched: 8. CDR1 is MNHEY and CDR2 is SMNVEV in the germline V gene (reference sequence). The CDR3 loop reads CASRFQGAREKLFF. The DNA for the CDR3 is TGTGCCAGCAGATTCCAGGGGGCAAGGGAAAAACTGTTTTTT.

V and J are TRBV3-1 (or the pseudogene TRBV3-2) and TRBJ2-3; D is unclear. CDR3 size: 13 residues. Trimming cost V 2 bases and J 3 bases, with 6 bases left between them. Germline V lookup: CDR1 LGHDT, CDR2 YNNKEL (reference sequence). The CDR3 protein is CASSQPGTDTQYF. CDR3 coding DNA: TGTGCCAGCAGCCAACCCGGGACAGATACGCAGTATTTT.

V usage is TRBV7-5 and J usage is TRBJ1-3. TRBV7-5 is shown as a pseudogene. The length of the CDR3 is 11 residues. CDR3 sequence: CARSSGNTIYF. DNA for the CDR3: TGTGCCAGAAGCTCTGGAAACACCATATATTTT.

The table lists this clone with a few counts. The V call is TRBV9, the J call TRBJ1-3, with no clear D. V was trimmed by 2 bases and J by 0 bases, leaving 15 bases between them. The germline CDR1 and CDR2 sequences are SGDLS and YYNGEE. CDR3 length: 17 residues. CDR3 sequence reads: CASSVFSDLSSGNTIYF. The CDR3 DNA sequence: TGTGCCAGCAGCGTTTTTTCGGACCTTAGCTCTGGAAACACCATATATTTT.

The V call is TRBV2, the J call TRBJ1-3; D not resolved. Germline CDR1 reads SNHLY; CDR2 reads FYNNEI. This CDR3 contains 13 residues. V lost 7 bases and J 4 bases, leaving 11 bases between the germline ends. CDR3 nucleotide sequence: TGTGCCAGCACGTCACTGAGGGGAAACACCATATATTTT. It yields the protein CASTSLRGNTIYF. Full variable domain (rest looked up from reference TRBV2 and TRBJ1-3): EPEVTQTPSHQVTQMGQEVILRCVPISNHLYFYWYRQILGQKVEFLVSFYNNEISEKSEIFDDQFSVERPDGSNFTLKIRSTKLEDSAMYFCASTSLRGNTIYFGEGSWLTVV.

The rearrangement links TRBV18 to TRBJ1-3; TRBD1 might be the D (6 bases). V was clipped by 3 bases and J by 2 bases, with 11 bases between them. Germline loops: CDR1 KGHSH, CDR2 LQKENI. The CDR3 extends over 15 amino acids. CDR3 loop: CASSPQRTAGNTIYF. The CDR3 DNA reads TGTGCCAGCTCACCCCAAAGGACAGCTGGAAACACCATATATTTT.

The CDR3 reads CASGLSGISTDTQYF. CDR3 sequence (DNA): TGTGCTAGTGGACTGAGCGGGATTAGCACAGATACGCAGTATTTT. J is TRBJ2-3 and V is TRBV12-5; TRBD2 aligns across 7 bases. J was trimmed by 0 bases and V by 6 bases; bases with no gene match: 6. Germline-derived CDR1 and CDR2 are LGHNT and FRNRAP. The CDR3 runs to 15 residues.

The V gene is TRBV12-5, the J gene TRBJ2-5; tentatively, D is TRBD1 or TRBD2 (5 bases each). V lost 4 bases and J 0 bases, leaving 12 bases between the germline ends. CDR1 is LGHNT, CDR2 FRNRAP, per germline. This CDR3 region has 15 residues. The CDR3 sequence: CASGSPGRYQETQYF. For the CDR3, the DNA is TGTGCTAGTGGTTCCCCGGGACGGTACCAAGAGACCCAGTACTTC.

This clone came up once. V usage is TRBV5-1 and J usage is TRBJ2-3; D is perhaps TRBD1 (6 bases). Germline CDR1 and CDR2: SGHRS and YFSETQ. The V gene lost 7 bases and the J gene lost 4 bases, with 28 bases spanning the gap. This CDR3 region has 18 residues. The CDR3 nucleotides read TGCGCCAGCGGGGCTCCCCCTTTGGGGGCTAACGTAGCAGATACGCAGTATTTT. Protein: CASGAPPLGANVADTQYF.

The V call is TRBV5-1, the J call TRBJ2-3; 7 bases are a match to TRBD2. The germline V gene has CDR1 SGHRS and CDR2 YFSETQ. The CDR3 sequence is 15 residues long. After removal of 4 bases from V and 0 bases from J, the junction contained 5 bases not matched to a gene. CDR3 amino acids: CASSGGGISTDTQYF. The CDR3 nucleotides read TGCGCCAGCAGCGGGGGGGGAATTAGCACAGATACGCAGTATTTT.

The chain has TRBV29-1 and TRBJ1-3, with D uncertain. The V end was cut by 7 bases, the J end by 2 bases, with 12 bases between. The CDR3 extends over 13 amino acids. Germline V gene lookup returns CDR1 SQVTM and CDR2 ANQGSEA. The CDR3 DNA reads TGCAGCGCGGACCCTGGGGCTGGAAACACCATATATTTT. It encodes CSADPGAGNTIYF.

This clone came up a few times. The rearrangement uses TRBV7-2 and TRBJ1-2; no definite D call. From germline, CDR1 is SGHTA and CDR2 FQGNSA. The CDR3 length is 12 residues. V was clipped by 5 bases and J by 7 bases, with 11 bases between them. The CDR3 sequence: CASSPERLGYTF. CDR3 nucleotides: TGTGCCAGCAGCCCCGAGAGGCTTGGCTACACCTTC. Full variable domain (missing parts from reference TRBV7-2 and TRBJ1-2): GAGVSQSPSNKVTEKGKDVELRCDPISGHTALYWYRQSLGQGLEFLIYFQGNSAPDKSGLPSDRFSAERTGGSVSTLTIQRTQQEDSAVYLCASSPERLGYTFGSGTRLTVV.

The V gene is TRBV5-8, the J gene TRBJ1-6; TRBD1 agrees at 9 bases. The CDR3 is made up of 17 amino acids. Losses at the gene ends were 0 bases for V and 5 bases for J; bases not matched to a gene: 6. Germline V gene lookup returns CDR1 SGHTS and CDR2 YDEGEE. The CDR3 sequence is CASSLAPGQGNNSPLHF. The CDR3 DNA reads as TGTGCCAGCAGCTTGGCACCGGGACAGGGAAATAATTCACCCCTCCACTTT. The variable domain in full, with the rest retrieved from reference TRBV5-8 and TRBJ1-6, is EAGVTQSPTHLIKTRGQQATLRCSPISGHTSVYWYQQALGLGLQFLLWYDEGEERNRGNFPPRFSGRQFPNYSSELNVNALELEDSALYLCASSLAPGQGNNSPLHFGNGTRLTVT.

The V gene is TRBV19, the J gene TRBJ2-3; TRBD1 is a possible D gene (6 bases). This CDR3 spans 15 amino acids. CDR1 is LNHDA, CDR2 SQIVND, per germline (reference sequence). Trimming stripped 3 bases from V and 2 bases from J, with 12 bases between. CDR3 region: CASSMDSIDTDTQYF. The CDR3 bases are TGTGCCAGTAGTATGGACAGTATAGACACAGATACGCAGTATTTT.

The chain has TRBV29-1 and TRBJ1-2; TRBD1 might be the D (5 bases). Germline CDR1 is SQVTM and CDR2 is ANQGSEA. The CDR3 totals 13 residues. Trimming removed 1 base from V and 8 bases from J, with 14 bases in between. Written as DNA, the CDR3 is TGCAGCGTTGAAGTTAGCCTCAGGGTCGGCTACACCTTC. Translating it yields CSVEVSLRVGYTF.

This clone was seen more than once but under ten times. V gene TRBV10-2 combines with J gene TRBJ1-1; 7 nucleotides line up with TRBD1. V lost 6 bases and J lost 2; bases outside the gene matches: 9. The CDR3 has 15 residues. Germline V lookup: CDR1 WSHSY, CDR2 SAAADI. The CDR3 sequence is CASREADRANTEAFF. DNA of the CDR3: TGCGCCAGCAGAGAGGCCGACAGGGCAAACACTGAAGCTTTCTTT.

This sequence joins TRBV19 and TRBJ1-3, with 7 bases fitting TRBD1. This CDR3 has 15 amino acids. The trim removed 8 bases at V and 8 bases at J, leaving 15 bases unmatched. Germline V gene lookup returns CDR1 LNHDA and CDR2 SQIVND (reference sequence). The CDR3: CASSDHRGLRDTIYF. CDR3 nucleotides: TGTGCCAGTTCCGACCACAGGGGCCTGAGGGACACCATATATTTT.

This chain joins TRBV10-3 and TRBJ1-1; 10 nucleotides align to TRBD1. This CDR3 comprises 13 residues. Germline-derived CDR1 and CDR2 are ENHRY and SYGVKD. V lost 7 bases to trimming and J lost 7 bases; unmatched junction nucleotides: 6. In DNA, the CDR3 is TGTGCCATCAACCAGGACAGGGGGAATGAAGCTTTCTTT. This gives the protein CAINQDRGNEAFF.

The CDR3 sequence: CASSYDRGISNQPQHF. The CDR3 DNA reads as TGTGCCAGCAGCTACGACAGGGGCATTAGCAATCAGCCCCAGCATTTT. This chain connects TRBV3-1 (or the pseudogene TRBV3-2) to TRBJ1-5, with TRBD1 identical over 8 bases. Germline V CDR1 and CDR2: LGHDT, YNNKEL (reference sequence). Trimming at V came to 5 bases and at J to 0 bases, leaving 6 bases not matched to a gene. This CDR3 region has 16 residues.

This clone appeared once. The chain is built from TRBV7-7 and TRBJ1-5; possibly TRBD1 for D (5 bases). Deletions cut 6 bases from V and 0 bases from J, with 12 bases between. The CDR3 covers 15 residues. CDR1 is SSHAT, CDR2 FNYEAQ, per germline (reference sequence). The chain's CDR3 is CASRSRDISNQPQHF. CDR3 DNA sequence: TGTGCCAGCAGGTCCAGGGATATTAGCAATCAGCCCCAGCATTTT.

This clone was detected once. The chain has TRBV2 and TRBJ1-3; no clear D. V was cut by 8 bases and J by 2 bases, with 13 bases left in between. This CDR3 contains 14 residues. CDR1 SNHLY and CDR2 FYNNEI come from the germline V gene. For the CDR3, the DNA is TGTGCCAGCCGTGGGCTGGCCCCTGGAAACACCATATATTTT. It codes for CASRGLAPGNTIYF.

The chain employs TRBV10-1 and TRBJ2-3; D remains ambiguous. Germline V lookup: CDR1 WNHNN, CDR2 SYGVQD (reference sequence). The CDR3 is 11 amino acids. V was cut by 5 bases and J by 3 bases, with 3 bases left in between. The CDR3, as DNA: TGCGCCAGCAGTCAAACAGATACGCAGTATTTT. It encodes CASSQTDTQYF.

This clone was observed a few times. V usage is TRBV5-4 and J usage is TRBJ2-7, with D maybe TRBD2 (5 bases). This CDR3 comprises 14 residues. V dropped 2 bases and J dropped 4 bases, with 13 bases sitting between them. Per the germline V gene, CDR1 is SGHNT and CDR2 is YYREEE (reference sequence). The DNA of the CDR3 is TGTGCCAGCAGCTTCTCGGACGGAGGATACGAGCAGTACTTC. Amino acids: CASSFSDGGYEQYF.

This clone showed up just a few times. The V gene is TRBV13, the J gene TRBJ1-1; D perhaps matches TRBD1 (6 bases). V dropped 2 bases and J dropped 4 bases, with 17 bases sitting between them. Per the germline V gene, CDR1 is PRHDT and CDR2 is FYEKMQ (reference sequence). There are 16 residues in the CDR3. The CDR3 DNA is TGTGCCAGCAGCTTACCCCACTCGGACAGAACCACTGAAGCTTTCTTT. Translating gives CASSLPHSDRTTEAFF.

This clone came up a few times. The V and J genes are TRBV5-8 and TRBJ2-3; the match to TRBD2 covers 8 bases. J gave up 1 base and V 2 bases, and 3 bases lay outside the gene matches. Per germline, CDR1 SGHTS and CDR2 YDEGEE. CDR3 length: 15 residues. In DNA, the CDR3 is TGTGCCAGCAGCTTCGGTAGCGGGGGCACAGATACGCAGTATTTT. Its protein product is CASSFGSGGTDTQYF.